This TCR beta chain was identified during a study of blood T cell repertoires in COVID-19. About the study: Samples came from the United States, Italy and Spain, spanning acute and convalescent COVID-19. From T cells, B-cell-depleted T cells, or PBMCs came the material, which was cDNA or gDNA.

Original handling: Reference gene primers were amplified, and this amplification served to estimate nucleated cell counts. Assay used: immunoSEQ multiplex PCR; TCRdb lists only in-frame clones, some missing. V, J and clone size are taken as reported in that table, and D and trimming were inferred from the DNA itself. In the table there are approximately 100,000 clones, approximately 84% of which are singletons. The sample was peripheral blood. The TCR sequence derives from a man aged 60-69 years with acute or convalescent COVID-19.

The CDR3 loop reads CASSPRRLNYGYTF. The CDR3 DNA sequence: TGTGCCAGCAGCCCCCGGAGGTTAAACTATGGCTACACCTTC. This chain joins TRBV11-2 and TRBJ1-2; no clear D gene. The CDR3 consists of 14 residues. V lost 5 bases and J 2 bases, leaving 12 bases between the germline ends. CDR1 and CDR2 from the germline V gene are SGHAT and FQNNGV.